These 3 T cell receptor beta chains were sequenced from one sample in a study of identical twins listed by TCRdb under 2016. The library was built by means of 5' RACE. Sequenced using an Illumina HiSeq 2000. In TCRdb, the public reads were trimmed at Q25 with fastp and aligned with MiXCR, with productive beta chains retained. CDR3 protein duplicates are merged, each entry listing the most common genes and DNA. The sample includes roughly 250,000 distinct CDR3 sequences, with 5.5% to 7% observed a single time. The top ten constitute around 3.4% of the sample. These same records also appear under a second study, on yellow fever vaccine responses in identical twins.

The specimen was memory (CD45RO+) T cells sorted from blood. What this sample's cell subset or site label stands for: CD45RO+ enriched T cells. These receptors were obtained from a young woman in good health.

Many counts were recorded for this clonotype. The chain is built from TRBV6-5 and TRBJ2-1; 9 nucleotides line up with TRBD2. There are 17 residues in the CDR3. In germline, CDR1 is MNHEY, CDR2 SVGAGI. J was trimmed by 4 bases and V by 0 bases; bases with no gene match: 7. The CDR3 spells CASSYSGLAGSYNEQFF. Here the CDR3 DNA reads TGTGCCAGCAGTTACTCAGGGCTAGCGGGGTCTTACAATGAGCAGTTCTTC.

This clonotype has only a few counts. V and J are TRBV6-5 and TRBJ2-1; a weak D match, TRBD1 (5 bases). The germline V and J ends were trimmed by 3 bases and 6 bases, with 6 bases remaining between them. CDR3 size: 12 residues. Germline CDR1 and CDR2: MNHEY and SVGAGI. The CDR3 DNA sequence: TGTGCCAGCAGTTATAGGGGCAATGAGCAGTTCTTC. Protein sequence: CASSYRGNEQFF.

Many counts were recorded for this clonotype. The J gene is TRBJ1-5, the V gene TRBV7-2; a possible D gene is TRBD1 (6 bases). V was trimmed by 3 bases and J by 0 bases, leaving 9 bases between them. The CDR3 sequence is 15 residues long. Per germline, CDR1 SGHTA and CDR2 FQGNSA. The CDR3 is CASSFWGRSNQPQHF. CDR3 sequence (DNA): TGTGCCAGCAGCTTCTGGGGGCGTAGCAATCAGCCCCAGCATTTT.